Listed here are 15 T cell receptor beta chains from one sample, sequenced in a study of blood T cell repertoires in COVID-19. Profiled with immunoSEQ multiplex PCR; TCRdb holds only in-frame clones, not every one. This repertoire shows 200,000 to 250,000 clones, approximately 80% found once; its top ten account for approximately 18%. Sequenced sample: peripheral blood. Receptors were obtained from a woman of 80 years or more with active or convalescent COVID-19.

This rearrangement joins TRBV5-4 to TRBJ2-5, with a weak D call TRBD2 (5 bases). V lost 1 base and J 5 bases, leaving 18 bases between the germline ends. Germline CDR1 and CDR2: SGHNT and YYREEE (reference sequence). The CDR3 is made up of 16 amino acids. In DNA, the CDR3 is TGTGCCAGCAGCTTGTTCAAGGGTAGCGACGCGGAGACCCAGTACTTC. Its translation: CASSLFKGSDAETQYF.

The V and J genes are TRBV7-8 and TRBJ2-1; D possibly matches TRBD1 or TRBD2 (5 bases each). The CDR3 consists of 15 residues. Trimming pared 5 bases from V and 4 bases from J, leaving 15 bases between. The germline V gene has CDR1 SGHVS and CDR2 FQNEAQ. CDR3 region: CASSRGADLYNEQFF. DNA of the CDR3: TGTGCCAGCAGCCGAGGGGCCGACCTGTACAATGAGCAGTTCTTC.

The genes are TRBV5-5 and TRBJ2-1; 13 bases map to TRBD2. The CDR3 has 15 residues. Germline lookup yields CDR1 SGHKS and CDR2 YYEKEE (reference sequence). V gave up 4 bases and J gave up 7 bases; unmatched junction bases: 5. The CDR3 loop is CASSPGLAGWNEQFF. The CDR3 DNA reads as TGTGCCAGCAGCCCGGGACTAGCGGGGTGGAATGAGCAGTTCTTC. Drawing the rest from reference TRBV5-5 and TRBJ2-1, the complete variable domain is DAGVTQSPTHLIKTRGQQVTLRCSPISGHKSVSWYQQVLGQGPQFIFQYYEKEERGRGNFPDRFSARQFPNYSSELNVNALLLGDSALYLCASSPGLAGWNEQFFGPGTRLTVL.

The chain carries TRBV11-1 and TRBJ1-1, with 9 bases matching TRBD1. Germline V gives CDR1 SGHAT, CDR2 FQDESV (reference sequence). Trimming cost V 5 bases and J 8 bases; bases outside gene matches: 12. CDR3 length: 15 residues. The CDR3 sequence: CASSRERTGAKEAFF. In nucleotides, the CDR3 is TGTGCCAGCAGCCGAGAGAGGACAGGGGCCAAAGAAGCTTTCTTT.

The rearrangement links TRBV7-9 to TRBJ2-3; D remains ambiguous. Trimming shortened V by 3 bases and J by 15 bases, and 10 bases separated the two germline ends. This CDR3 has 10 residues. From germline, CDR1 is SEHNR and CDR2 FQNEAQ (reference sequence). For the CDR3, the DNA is TGTGCCAGCAGCTTGGAGTCAGTATATTTT. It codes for CASSLESVYF.

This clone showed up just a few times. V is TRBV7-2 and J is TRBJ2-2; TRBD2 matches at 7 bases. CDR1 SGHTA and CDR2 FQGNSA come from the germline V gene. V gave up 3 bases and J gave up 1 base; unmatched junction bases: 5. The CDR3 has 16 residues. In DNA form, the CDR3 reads TGTGCCAGCAGCTTTAGGGCGGGGGTGAACACCGGGGAGCTGTTTTTT. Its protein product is CASSFRAGVNTGELFF.

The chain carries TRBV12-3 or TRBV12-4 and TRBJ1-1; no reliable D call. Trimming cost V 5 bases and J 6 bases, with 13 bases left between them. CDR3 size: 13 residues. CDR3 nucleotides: TGTGCCAGCAGTAGAGACACATTTTCTGAAGCTTTCTTT. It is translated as CASSRDTFSEAFF.

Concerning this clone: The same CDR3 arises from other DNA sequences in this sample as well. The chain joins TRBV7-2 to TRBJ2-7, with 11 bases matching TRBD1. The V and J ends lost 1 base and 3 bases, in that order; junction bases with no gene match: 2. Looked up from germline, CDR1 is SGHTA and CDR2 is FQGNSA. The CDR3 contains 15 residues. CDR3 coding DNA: TGTGCCAGCAGCTTAGACGGGACAGGGGGCTACGAGCAGTACTTC. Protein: CASSLDGTGGYEQYF.

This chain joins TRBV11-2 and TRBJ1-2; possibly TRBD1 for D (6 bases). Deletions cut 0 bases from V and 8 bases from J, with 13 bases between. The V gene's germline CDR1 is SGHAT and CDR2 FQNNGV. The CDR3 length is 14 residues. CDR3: CASSLDVGARGYTF. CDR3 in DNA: TGTGCCAGCAGCTTAGATGTGGGGGCTCGGGGCTACACCTTC.

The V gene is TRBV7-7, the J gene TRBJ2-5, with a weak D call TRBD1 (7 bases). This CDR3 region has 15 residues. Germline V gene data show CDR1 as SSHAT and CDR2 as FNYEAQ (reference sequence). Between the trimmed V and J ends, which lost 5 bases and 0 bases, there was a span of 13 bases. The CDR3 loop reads CASSEQGTDQETQYF. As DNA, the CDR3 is TGTGCCAGCAGCGAACAGGGGACTGACCAAGAGACCCAGTACTTC. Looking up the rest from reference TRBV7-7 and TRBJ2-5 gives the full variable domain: GAGVSQSPRYKVTKRGQDVTLRCDPISSHATLYWYQQALGQGPEFLTYFNYEAQPDKSGLPSDRFSAERPEGSISTLTIQRTEQRDSAMYRCASSEQGTDQETQYFGPGTRLLVL.

This chain's CDR3 is CASSLRAGPYNEQFF. CDR3 bases: TGTGCCAGCAGCTTAAGGGCGGGCCCCTACAATGAGCAGTTCTTC. The chain combines TRBV7-6 with TRBJ2-1; D possibly corresponds to TRBD2 (5 bases). Trimming shortened V by 2 bases and J by 2 bases, and 10 bases separated the two germline ends. The CDR3 covers 15 residues. Germline V lookup: CDR1 SGHVS, CDR2 FNYEAQ.

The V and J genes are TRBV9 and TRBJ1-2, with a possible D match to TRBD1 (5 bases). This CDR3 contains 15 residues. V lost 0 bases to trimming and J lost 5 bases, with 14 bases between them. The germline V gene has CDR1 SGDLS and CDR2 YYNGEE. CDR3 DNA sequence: TGTGCCAGCAGCGTAGATAGGCAGGGACTATATGGCTACACCTTC. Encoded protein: CASSVDRQGLYGYTF. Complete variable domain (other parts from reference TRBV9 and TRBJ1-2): DSGVTQTPKHLITATGQRVTLRCSPRSGDLSVYWYQQSLDQGLQFLIQYYNGEERAKGNILERFSAQQFPDLHSELNLSSLELGDSALYFCASSVDRQGLYGYTFGSGTRLTVV.

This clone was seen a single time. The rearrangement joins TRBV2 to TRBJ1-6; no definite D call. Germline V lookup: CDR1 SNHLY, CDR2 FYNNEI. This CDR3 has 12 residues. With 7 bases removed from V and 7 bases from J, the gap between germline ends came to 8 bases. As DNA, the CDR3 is TGTGCCAGCATACCGGGAAATTCACCCCTCCACTTT. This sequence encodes CASIPGNSPLHF.

The CDR3: CASSPQGTSGYEQYF. CDR3 DNA sequence: TGTGCCAGCAGCCCGCAAGGGACTAGCGGGTACGAGCAGTACTTC. The chain carries TRBV7-2 and TRBJ2-7; 12 bases are a match to TRBD2. The CDR3 is made up of 15 amino acids. CDR1 SGHTA and CDR2 FQGNSA come from the germline V gene. The junction had 6 bases not matched to a gene; V was cut back by 5 bases and J by 4 bases.

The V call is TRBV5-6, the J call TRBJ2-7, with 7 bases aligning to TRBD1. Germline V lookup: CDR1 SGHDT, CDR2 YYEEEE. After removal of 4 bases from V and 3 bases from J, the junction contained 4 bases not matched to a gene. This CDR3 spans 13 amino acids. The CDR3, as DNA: TGTGCCAGCAGCCCGGGACAGATCTACGAGCAGTACTTC. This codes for CASSPGQIYEQYF.